The 29 T cell receptor beta chains reported below all come from one sample, sequenced in a study of Graves' ophthalmopathy and Graves' hyperthyroidism. Investigators amplified TCR beta CDR3 regions from RNA transcripts. RT-PCR was first run with HTBI primers, then multiplex PCR in a second round. TCRdb called the multiplex PCR reads again in MiXCR, with one record for every CDR3 protein. The sample has roughly 610,000 distinct CDR3 sequences, 20% to 25% seen once; the top ten hold about 6.6%. The sample comprised peripheral blood. These TCRs come from a woman younger than 35 with stable Graves' hyperthyroidism. Some clones in this sample may be carry-over from other donors' samples.

This clonotype appeared many times. V is TRBV6-2 or TRBV6-3 and J is TRBJ2-5, with a tentative D call TRBD2 (6 bases). The germline V gene has CDR1 MNHEY and CDR2 SVGEGT. The V gene lost 4 bases and the J gene lost 5 bases, with 14 bases spanning the gap. The length of the CDR3 is 14 residues. In nucleotides, the CDR3 is TGTGCCAGCAGTTTGGGGGGAAGGTGGGAGACCCAGTACTTC. This translates into CASSLGGRWETQYF.

This clonotype was found once. The chain is built from TRBV28 and TRBJ1-3; no definite D call. Germline V lookup: CDR1 MDHEN, CDR2 SYDVKM. V was cut by 7 bases and J by 0 bases, with 22 bases left in between. The CDR3 extends over 18 amino acids. The CDR3 is CASTPGSSAESSGNTIYF. The DNA for the CDR3 is TGTGCCAGCACCCCAGGATCTTCGGCGGAAAGCTCTGGAAACACCATATATTTT.

This clonotype has ten or more counts. V usage is TRBV9 and J usage is TRBJ2-7, with 9 bases that match TRBD2. The CDR3 length is 15 residues. V lost 0 bases to trimming and J lost 5 bases; unmatched junction nucleotides: 6. Germline loops: CDR1 SGDLS, CDR2 YYNGEE. This CDR3 is CASSVEGTSSDEQYF. The DNA of the CDR3 is TGTGCCAGCAGCGTAGAAGGGACTAGCAGCGACGAGCAGTACTTC.

The genes are TRBV12-3 or TRBV12-4 and TRBJ2-7, with TRBD1 matching 9 bases. CDR3 length: 15 residues. The V segment lost 10 bases and the J segment 4 bases; nucleotides outside the gene matches: 14. In nucleotides, the CDR3 is TGTGCCACCAGCGAGGGGGACAGGGATGAGTACGAGCAGTACTTC. This encodes CATSEGDRDEYEQYF.

The V call is TRBV9, the J call TRBJ2-2, with no clear D. Trimming took off 2 bases at V and 6 bases at J, with 14 bases between the two ends. This CDR3 has 15 residues. Germline V gives CDR1 SGDLS, CDR2 YYNGEE. CDR3 protein: CASSVGLQIAGELFF. The DNA of the CDR3 is TGTGCCAGCAGCGTCGGGTTACAAATCGCCGGGGAGCTGTTTTTT.

The rearrangement uses TRBV7-9 and TRBJ1-1, with D possibly matching TRBD1 (5 bases). Between the trimmed V and J ends, which lost 6 bases and 3 bases, there was a span of 14 bases. Germline V gives CDR1 SEHNR, CDR2 FQNEAQ (reference sequence). The CDR3 contains 14 residues. The CDR3 loop reads CASRAQGPHTEAFF. The CDR3 bases are TGTGCCAGCAGGGCGCAGGGTCCTCACACTGAAGCTTTCTTT.

This clonotype showed up many times. The J gene is TRBJ1-3, the V gene TRBV7-8; D is ambiguous. V was shortened by 5 bases and J by 0 bases, with 8 bases between the two germline ends. The CDR3 totals 14 residues. CDR1 and CDR2 from the germline V gene are SGHVS and FQNEAQ. For the CDR3, the DNA is TGTGCCAGCAGCACAGCGTCCTCTGGAAACACCATATATTTT. Translated, it gives CASSTASSGNTIYF.

This clonotype was counted many times. The chain couples TRBV20-1 to TRBJ2-4; unclear D gene. Germline V gene lookup returns CDR1 DFQATT and CDR2 SNEGSKA (reference sequence). The CDR3 has 14 residues. V shed 0 bases and J shed 11 bases, with 17 bases lying between them. The CDR3 bases are TGCAGTGCTAGAGATCGGGCGGCCGACTGGGTTCAGTACTTC. Translating it yields CSARDRAADWVQYF.

This clonotype was seen a handful of times. V usage is TRBV20-1 and J usage is TRBJ1-2; D gene ambiguous. CDR3 size: 13 residues. CDR1 is DFQATT, CDR2 SNEGSKA, per germline (reference sequence). Trimming removed 3 bases at V and 8 bases at J, with 16 bases between. The CDR3 here is CSARAGGDHGYTF. In DNA form, the CDR3 reads TGCAGTGCTAGGGCAGGAGGAGATCACGGCTACACCTTC.

This clonotype has a count of ten or more. The chain joins TRBV12-3 or TRBV12-4 to TRBJ2-5; 9 positions agree with TRBD1. V trimming: 2 bases; J trimming: 5 bases; junction bases outside the gene matches: 6. This CDR3 spans 15 amino acids. Here the CDR3 DNA reads TGTGCCAGCAGTTTACTGGACAGGGGTCGCGAGACCCAGTACTTC. Encoded protein: CASSLLDRGRETQYF.

This clonotype was observed many times. This chain joins TRBV6-5 and TRBJ1-1, with unresolved D. CDR3 length equals 15 residues. V shed 7 bases and J shed 0 bases, with 15 bases lying between them. Germline lookup yields CDR1 MNHEY and CDR2 SVGAGI. The CDR3: CASTRLGGMNTEAFF. As DNA, the CDR3 is TGTGCCAGCACTCGCCTAGGTGGGATGAACACTGAAGCTTTCTTT.

This clonotype showed up just a few times. The chain joins TRBV7-2 to TRBJ2-4; D unclear. Germline assignment: CDR1 SGHTA and CDR2 FQGNSA. The CDR3 sequence is 13 residues long. The germline V and J ends were trimmed by 0 bases and 9 bases, with 9 bases remaining between them. In DNA form, the CDR3 reads TGTGCCAGCAGCTTAGCGCGTGGGGTCATTCAGTACTTC. It is translated as CASSLARGVIQYF.

This clonotype was counted many times. This chain joins TRBV19 and TRBJ2-4, with 8 positions matching TRBD1. The CDR3 is 16 amino acids. Trimming removed 1 base from V and 3 bases from J; junction bases left unmatched: 5. The germline V gene has CDR1 LNHDA and CDR2 SQIVND (reference sequence). The CDR3 bases are TGTGCCAGTAGTATAGTGACAGGGGTTGTCAAAAACATTCAGTACTTC. Translated: CASSIVTGVVKNIQYF.

The chain employs TRBV15 and TRBJ1-5; no firm D call. Trimming removed 0 bases at V and 2 bases at J, with 14 bases between. Germline lookup yields CDR1 LNHNV and CDR2 YYDKDF (reference sequence). The CDR3 length is 17 residues. DNA for the CDR3: TGTGCCACCAGCAGAGATGGAGGAACGTATCGCAATCAGCCCCAGCATTTT. This translates into CATSRDGGTYRNQPQHF.

This clonotype was counted at least ten times. The chain carries TRBV6-2 or TRBV6-3 and TRBJ1-1; D unclear. V shed 6 bases and J shed 6 bases, with 8 bases lying between them. CDR1 and CDR2 from the germline V gene are MNHEY and SVGEGT. The CDR3 has 11 amino acids. This CDR3 is CASSQVAEAFF. The CDR3, as DNA: TGTGCCAGCAGCCAGGTCGCTGAAGCTTTCTTT.

V gene TRBV7-9 combines with J gene TRBJ2-2; D is unresolved. The CDR3 is made up of 12 amino acids. The V and J ends lost 6 bases and 5 bases respectively, with 7 bases between them. Germline loops: CDR1 SEHNR, CDR2 FQNEAQ (reference sequence). The CDR3 DNA is TGTGCCAGCAGGCCCGGGACCGGGGAGCTGTTTTTT. As protein: CASRPGTGELFF.

The chain couples TRBV6-1 to TRBJ2-2, with 8 bases lining up with TRBD1. The CDR3 is made up of 15 amino acids. Germline V gene data show CDR1 as MNHNS and CDR2 as SASEGT. Trimming took 7 bases from V and 6 from J; bases not matched to a gene: 10. The chain's CDR3 is CASKTLQGAPGELFF. DNA of the CDR3: TGTGCCAGCAAGACTCTGCAGGGGGCCCCCGGGGAGCTGTTTTTT.

In its sample, this clonotype was seen many times. CDR3: CSVERGQIEAFF. The CDR3 DNA is TGCAGCGTTGAAAGGGGTCAGATCGAAGCTTTCTTT. The V and J genes are TRBV29-1 and TRBJ1-1, with D possibly being TRBD1 (5 bases). The ends were cut back, 2 bases at V and 8 bases at J, with 12 bases in the middle. Per the germline V gene, CDR1 is SQVTM and CDR2 is ANQGSEA. The length of the CDR3 is 12 residues. Supplemented by reference TRBV29-1 and TRBJ1-1, the full variable domain reads SAVISQKPSRDICQRGTSLTIQCQVDSQVTMMFWYRQQPGQSLTLIATANQGSEATYESGFVIDKFPISRPNLTFSTLTVSNMSPEDSSIYLCSVERGQIEAFFGQGTRLTVV.

The chain employs TRBV28 and TRBJ1-5; 8 bases are a match to TRBD1. V was pared by 7 bases and J by 2 bases, with 10 bases of the junction left unmatched. The germline V gene encodes CDR1 MDHEN and CDR2 SYDVKM. The CDR3 runs 16 residues. The CDR3 DNA reads TGTGCCAGCAATCTCCTCGGACAGGGTGGCAATCAGCCCCAGCATTTT. Translated, it gives CASNLLGQGGNQPQHF.

This clonotype came up a few times. The DNA for the CDR3 is TGTGCCAGCAGCCAAGACTCGGGGGGGCCCTACGAGCAGTACTTC. Translated: CASSQDSGGPYEQYF. The chain couples TRBV4-2 to TRBJ2-7, with 8 bases fitting TRBD2. With V trimmed by 0 bases and J by 2 bases, 3 bases remained unmatched. This CDR3 spans 15 amino acids. Germline V gene sequence: CDR1 LGHNA, CDR2 YNFKEQ.

This clonotype was detected many times. This rearrangement joins TRBV4-1 to TRBJ1-2; D remains ambiguous. Trimming cost V 4 bases and J 2 bases, with 14 bases left between them. This CDR3 comprises 15 residues. Germline V gene data show CDR1 as MGHRA and CDR2 as YSYEKL. The CDR3 loop reads CASSPLWQDNYGYTF. The CDR3 DNA reads TGCGCCAGCAGCCCGTTATGGCAGGACAACTATGGCTACACCTTC.

There are many counts of this clonotype. This rearrangement joins TRBV20-1 to TRBJ2-5, with TRBD1 matching 7 bases. This CDR3 has 15 amino acids. CDR1 DFQATT and CDR2 SNEGSKA come from the germline V gene (reference sequence). J gave up 5 bases and V 8 bases, and 17 bases lay outside the gene matches. The CDR3 coding sequence is TGCAGTACCCCCGGGACAGCTGCCCGTGGGGAGACCCAGTACTTC. Protein sequence: CSTPGTAARGETQYF.

This clonotype was observed at least ten times. This rearrangement joins TRBV4-1 to TRBJ2-5; TRBD2 matches at 10 bases. V was pared by 2 bases and J by 4 bases, with 4 bases of the junction left unmatched. CDR3 length: 15 residues. The germline V gene encodes CDR1 MGHRA and CDR2 YSYEKL. The CDR3 nucleotides are TGCGCCAGCAGCCAATCGCAGCGGGGGGGAGAGACCCAGTACTTC. This gives the protein CASSQSQRGGETQYF.

The V and J genes are TRBV12-3 or TRBV12-4 and TRBJ2-3; tentatively, D is TRBD1 or TRBD2 (5 bases each). V was cut by 5 bases and J by 1 base, with 13 bases left in between. The CDR3 totals 15 residues. The CDR3: CASSGGGVGTDTQYF. The CDR3 DNA sequence: TGTGCCAGCAGTGGGGGTGGGGTGGGCACAGATACGCAGTATTTT.

This clonotype was picked up many times. This sequence joins TRBV10-3 and TRBJ1-5, with unresolved D. Germline V gene lookup returns CDR1 ENHRY and CDR2 SYGVKD. The CDR3 runs 15 residues. V dropped 0 bases and J dropped 2 bases, with 8 bases sitting between them. The CDR3 DNA follows: TGTGCCATCAGTGAGTCTTTGGGCCGCAATCAGCCCCAGCATTTT. As protein: CAISESLGRNQPQHF.

This clonotype was seen many times. V usage is TRBV12-3 or TRBV12-4 and J usage is TRBJ1-5, with 9 bases fitting TRBD1. The CDR3 sequence is 16 residues long. Trimming took 5 bases from V and 2 from J; bases not matched to a gene: 7. This CDR3 is CASSEDRGIGNQPQHF. Written as DNA, the CDR3 is TGTGCCAGCAGTGAGGACAGGGGTATTGGCAATCAGCCCCAGCATTTT.

This clonotype was counted ten times or more. The gene calls are TRBV10-3 and TRBJ2-7, with D possibly TRBD1 on 5 matching bases. The CDR3 has 14 residues. Germline loops: CDR1 ENHRY, CDR2 SYGVKD. Trimming took 2 bases from V and 2 from J, leaving 10 bases between them. The CDR3 DNA follows: TGTGCCATCAGTGAGCCAGGGCCTACCTACGAGCAGTACTTC. This sequence encodes CAISEPGPTYEQYF.

The genes are TRBV12-3 or TRBV12-4 and TRBJ1-6; tentatively, D is TRBD1 (5 bases). V was clipped by 6 bases and J by 4 bases, with 13 bases between them. The CDR3 is 15 residues long. In nucleotides, the CDR3 is TGTGCCAGCAGCCGTCGGGGGGTGTATAATTCACCCCTCCACTTT. Its translation: CASSRRGVYNSPLHF.

Ten or more counts support this clonotype. This chain links TRBV2 with TRBJ2-7; the D gene is possibly TRBD1 (5 bases). The length of the CDR3 is 12 residues. Germline CDR1 reads SNHLY; CDR2 reads FYNNEI. Between the trimmed V and J ends, which lost 6 bases and 0 bases, there was a span of 6 bases. CDR3 coding DNA: TGTGCCAGCAGGGACAACTCCTACGAGCAGTACTTC. Its protein is CASRDNSYEQYF.